These 2 T cell receptor beta chains originate from one sample sequenced in a study of blood T cells in healthy people across ages. PCR was performed a second time for about 6 to 11 cycles using a sample-barcoded 5' primer and a J-beta primer mix. TCRdb processed the 5' RACE reads anew with MiXCR; each CDR3 protein has one entry. The data hold some 900,000 distinct CDR3 sequences, with about 44% observed a single time. The sample consisted of blood. The receptors shown here come from a man aged 25-45 years in good health.

J is TRBJ2-7 and V is TRBV21-1; the table names TRBD1, a call not compared with the DNA. TRBV21-1 is a pseudogene locus. The CDR3 is made up of 14 amino acids. CDR3 in amino acids: CASSANRERYEQYF. In DNA, the CDR3 is TGTGCCAGCAGCGCCAACAGGGAACGCTACGAGCAGTACTTC.

This chain uses TRBV4-3 with TRBJ2-7; D is unclear. Germline assignment: CDR1 LGHNA and CDR2 YSLEER. Deletions cut 0 bases from V and 5 bases from J, with 14 bases between. The CDR3 totals 15 residues. CDR3 in DNA: TGCGCCAGCAGCCAAGATTATAGCACATCCCACGAGCAGTACTTC. This encodes CASSQDYSTSHEQYF.